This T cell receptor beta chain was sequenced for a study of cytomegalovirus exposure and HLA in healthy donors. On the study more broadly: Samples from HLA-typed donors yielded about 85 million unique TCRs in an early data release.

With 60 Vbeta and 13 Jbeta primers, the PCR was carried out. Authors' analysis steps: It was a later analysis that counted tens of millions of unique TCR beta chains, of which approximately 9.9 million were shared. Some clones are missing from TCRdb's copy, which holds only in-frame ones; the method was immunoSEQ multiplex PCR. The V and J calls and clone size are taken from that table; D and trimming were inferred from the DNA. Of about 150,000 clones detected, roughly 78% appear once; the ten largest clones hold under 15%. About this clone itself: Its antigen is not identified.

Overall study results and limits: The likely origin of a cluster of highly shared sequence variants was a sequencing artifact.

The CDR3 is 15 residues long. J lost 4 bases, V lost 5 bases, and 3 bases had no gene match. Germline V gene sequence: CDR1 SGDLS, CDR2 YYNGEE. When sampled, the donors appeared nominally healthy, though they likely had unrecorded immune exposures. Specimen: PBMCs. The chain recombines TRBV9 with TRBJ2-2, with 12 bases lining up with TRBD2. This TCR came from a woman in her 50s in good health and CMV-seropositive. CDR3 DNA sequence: TGTGCCAGCAGTGCGACTAGCGGGAGCACCGGGGAGCTGTTTTTT. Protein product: CASSATSGSTGELFF.